This T cell receptor beta chain was recorded in a study of control samples from healthy donors and cancer patients. V was pared by 3 bases and J by 2 bases, with 1 base of the junction left unmatched. Germline CDR1 and CDR2: LNHDA and SQIVND (reference sequence). The CDR3 has 15 amino acids. Produced via immunoSEQ multiplex PCR; TCRdb's table is partial and in-frame only. Seen here are about 170,000 clones, 90% to 95% observed once, and the top ten hold 1.1% to 1.5%. This clone was recorded once. The receptor was derived from a woman in her late teens or twenties in good health. Sequencing used blood. The chain recombines TRBV19 with TRBJ2-6; TRBD1 matches at 7 bases. The DNA of the CDR3 is TGTGCCAGTAGTATTACAGGGGCTGGGGCCAACGTCCTGACTTTC. This encodes CASSITGAGANVLTF.